Listed here is a single TCR beta chain. Its antigen is currently not known. No base quality values were provided; no much bigger clone lies one nucleotide off. Germline trimming amounts to 4 bases on V and 1 base on J, with 7 as the count of junction bases outside the gene matches. Based on the germline V gene (reference sequence), the CDR1 and CDR2 sequences are GTSNPN and SVGIG. From the cysteine up to the phenylalanine, the CDR3 has a length of 14 residues. Left in the record is the CDR3 DNA by itself, 42 bases read in frame from the first base. The library was generated by the immunoSEQ multiplex PCR assay. TCRdb provides this immuneACCESS table in a form limited to in-frame rearrangements. Some clones are lacking; in checked studies, under half of them reflect an unresolved V gene, and why the rest are absent is not known. The sample records tens of thousands of clones, more than 70% of which are singletons. The ten top clones hold approximately 0.5% of the sample.

This sample is drawn from a study of T cell changes during pregnancy in multiple sclerosis (dated by TCRdb to between 2017 and 2020). Background on the whole study: Changes in the T cell repertoire over the course of pregnancy were examined in this study in women with multiple sclerosis.

The TCR was taken from a female donor with multiple sclerosis, enrolled in a pregnancy study. The sample in question was CD4+ T cells from peripheral blood mononuclear cells, obtained in the first trimester of pregnancy. The chain couples TRBV30 to TRBJ2-7, with 7 central nucleotides matching TRBD2. The nucleotide sequence reads TGTGCCTGGAATTCCCTAGCGGCGTCCTACGAGCAGTACTTC. This yields the protein CAWNSLAASYEQYF.